This is a list of T cell receptor beta chains from one sample in a study of T cell repertoires in cytomegalovirus infection. TCRdb itself ran the reads through MiXCR, one entry per CDR3 protein. Among 150,000 to 200,000 distinct CDR3 sequences listed, about a tenth were seen once. Sequencing was done on a sample of PBMCs. Receptors were obtained from a human donor in good health (CMV status not recorded). Some clones in this sample may be carry-over from other donors' samples. The CDR3 runs from the conserved cysteine through the conserved F or W. The D gene is left open where the match is weak. Expanded clones are given a class, and other clones once, few, many or no size at all.

TRBJ2-5 13 TRBV7-2 TRBD1 many TGTGCCAGCAGCTTTGACAGGGTGGAGACCCAGTACTTC CASSFDRVETQYF
TRBJ1-6 15 TRBV28 TRBD1 many TGTGCCAGCAGTCGCCGGACAGGGTATAATTCACCCCTCCACTTT CASSRRTGYNSPLHF
TRBJ2-5 12 TRBV20-1 . . TGCAGTGGGGCCGCGACAGAAGAGACCCAGTACTTC CSGAATEETQYF
TRBJ1-2 16 TRBV7-2 TRBD1 many TGTGCCAGCAGCCGGGGACAGGGGGGAGTTAACTATGGCTACACCTTC CASSRGQGGVNYGYTF
TRBJ2-1 14 TRBV6-2/TRBV6-3 TRBD1 few TGTGCCAGCAGTTACTCGACAGGGGATGGTGAGCAGTTCTTC CASSYSTGDGEQFF
TRBJ1-1 15 TRBV7-9 . . TGTGCCAGCAGCTTAGATCGGACGGGGAACACTGAAGCTTTCTTT CASSLDRTGNTEAFF
TRBJ1-2 14 TRBV7-2 . many TGTGCCAGCAGCTTAGCAGCGGGGCTTGGGGGCTACACCTTC CASSLAAGLGGYTF
TRBJ2-7 14 TRBV6-5 . few TGTGCCAGCAGTTATCGAGGGGACTTCTACGAGCAGTACTTC CASSYRGDFYEQYF
TRBJ1-2 16 TRBV7-2 . many TGTGCCAGCAGTTCCCCGGGGGGTGGGGGTGGCTATGGCTACACCTTC CASSSPGGGGGYGYTF
TRBJ2-2 17 TRBV4-2 TRBD2 few TGTGCCAGCAGCCAAGAACCTCGGGGGGCGAACACCGGGGAGCTGTTTTTT CASSQEPRGANTGELFF
TRBJ1-2 14 TRBV7-9 . many TGTGCCAGCAGCTTAGGCAGGACCTCCTATGGCTACACCTTC CASSLGRTSYGYTF
TRBJ1-6 15 TRBV7-2 TRBD1 many TGTGCCAGCAGCTTAGAATCAGGGGGCGAATCACCCCTCCACTTT CASSLESGGESPLHF
TRBJ1-1 14 TRBV20-1 TRBD1 few TGCAGTGCTGGTACCGGGACAGGGGCCACTGAAGCTTTCTTT CSAGTGTGATEAFF
TRBJ2-1 13 TRBV11-2 . many TGTGCCAGCAGCGTATACTCCTACAATGAGCAGTTCTTC CASSVYSYNEQFF
TRBJ2-7 14 TRBV7-2 TRBD2 many TGTGCCAGCAGCCGGACTAGCGGGGGCTACGAGCAGTACTTC CASSRTSGGYEQYF